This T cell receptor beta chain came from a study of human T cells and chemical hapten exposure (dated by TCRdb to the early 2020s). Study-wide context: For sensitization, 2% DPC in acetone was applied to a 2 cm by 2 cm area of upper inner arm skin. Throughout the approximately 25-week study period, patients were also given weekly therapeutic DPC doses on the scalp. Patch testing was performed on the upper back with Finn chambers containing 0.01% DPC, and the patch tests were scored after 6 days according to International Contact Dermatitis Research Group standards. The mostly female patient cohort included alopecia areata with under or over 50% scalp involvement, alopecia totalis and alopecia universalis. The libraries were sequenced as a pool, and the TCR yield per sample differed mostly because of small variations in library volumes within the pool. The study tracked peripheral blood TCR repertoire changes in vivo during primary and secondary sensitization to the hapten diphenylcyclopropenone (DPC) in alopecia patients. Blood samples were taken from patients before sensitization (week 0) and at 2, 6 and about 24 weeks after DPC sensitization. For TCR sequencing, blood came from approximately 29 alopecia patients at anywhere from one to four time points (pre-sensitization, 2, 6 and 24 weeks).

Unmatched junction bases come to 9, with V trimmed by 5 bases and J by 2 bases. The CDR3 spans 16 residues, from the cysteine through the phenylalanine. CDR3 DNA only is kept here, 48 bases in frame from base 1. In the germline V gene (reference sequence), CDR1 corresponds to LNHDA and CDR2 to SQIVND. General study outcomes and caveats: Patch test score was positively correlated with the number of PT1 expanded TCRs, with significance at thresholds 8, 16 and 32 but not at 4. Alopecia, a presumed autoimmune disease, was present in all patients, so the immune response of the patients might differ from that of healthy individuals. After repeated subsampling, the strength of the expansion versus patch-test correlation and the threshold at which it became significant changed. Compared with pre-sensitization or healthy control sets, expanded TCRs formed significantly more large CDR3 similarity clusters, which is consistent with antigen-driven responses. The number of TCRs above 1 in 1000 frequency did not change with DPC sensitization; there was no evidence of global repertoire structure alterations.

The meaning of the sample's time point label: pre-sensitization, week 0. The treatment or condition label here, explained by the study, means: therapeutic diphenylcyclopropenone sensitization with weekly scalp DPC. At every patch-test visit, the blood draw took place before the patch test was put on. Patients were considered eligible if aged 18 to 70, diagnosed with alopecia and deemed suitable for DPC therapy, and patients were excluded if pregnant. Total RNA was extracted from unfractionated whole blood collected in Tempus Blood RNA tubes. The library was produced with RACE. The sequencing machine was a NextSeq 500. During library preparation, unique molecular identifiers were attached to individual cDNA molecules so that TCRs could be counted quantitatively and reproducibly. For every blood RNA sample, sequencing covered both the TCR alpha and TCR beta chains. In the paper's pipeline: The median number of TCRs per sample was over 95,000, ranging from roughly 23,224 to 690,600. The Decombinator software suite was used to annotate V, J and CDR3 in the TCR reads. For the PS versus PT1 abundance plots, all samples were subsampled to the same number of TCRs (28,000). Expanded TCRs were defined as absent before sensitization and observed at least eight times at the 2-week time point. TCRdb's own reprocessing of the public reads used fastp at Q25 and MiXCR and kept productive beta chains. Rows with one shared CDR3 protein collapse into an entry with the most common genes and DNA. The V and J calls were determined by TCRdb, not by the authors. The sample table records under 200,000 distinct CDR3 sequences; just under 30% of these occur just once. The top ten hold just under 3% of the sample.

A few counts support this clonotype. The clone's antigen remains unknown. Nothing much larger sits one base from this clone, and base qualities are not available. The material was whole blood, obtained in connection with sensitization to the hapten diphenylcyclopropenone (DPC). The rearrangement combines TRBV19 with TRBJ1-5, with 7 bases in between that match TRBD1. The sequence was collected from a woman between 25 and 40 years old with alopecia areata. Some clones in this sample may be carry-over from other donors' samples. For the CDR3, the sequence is CASSVVRGSRNQPQHF. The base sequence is TGTGCCAGTAGTGTTGTCAGGGGGTCTCGCAATCAGCCCCAGCATTTT.